There are many counts of the clone carrying this T cell receptor (beta chain). The sample comes from a study of T cells after yellow fever vaccination. Germline V CDR1 and CDR2: SQVTM, ANQGSEA. With 3 bases clipped from V and 5 bases from J, the junction kept 8 bases outside the gene matches. CDR3 length equals 15 residues. Universal primer sites and UMIs were introduced during 5'RACE template-switching synthesis of TCR cDNA. MiXCR was run by TCRdb on the 5' RACE reads, yielding one entry per CDR3 protein. The sample lists some 97,000 distinct CDR3 sequences, roughly 6% occurring once. V usage is TRBV29-1 and J usage is TRBJ2-5; 11 positions agree with TRBD2. This clonotype was sampled from a man aged 18 to 29 who received the YFV17D yellow fever vaccine. The specimen was CD8+ T cells sorted from PBMCs, collected 10 days after the yellow fever booster vaccination. The CDR3, as DNA: TGCAGCGTTGAGCTAACTAGCGGGGGCAGGGAGACCCAGTACTTC. This gives the protein CSVELTSGGRETQYF.